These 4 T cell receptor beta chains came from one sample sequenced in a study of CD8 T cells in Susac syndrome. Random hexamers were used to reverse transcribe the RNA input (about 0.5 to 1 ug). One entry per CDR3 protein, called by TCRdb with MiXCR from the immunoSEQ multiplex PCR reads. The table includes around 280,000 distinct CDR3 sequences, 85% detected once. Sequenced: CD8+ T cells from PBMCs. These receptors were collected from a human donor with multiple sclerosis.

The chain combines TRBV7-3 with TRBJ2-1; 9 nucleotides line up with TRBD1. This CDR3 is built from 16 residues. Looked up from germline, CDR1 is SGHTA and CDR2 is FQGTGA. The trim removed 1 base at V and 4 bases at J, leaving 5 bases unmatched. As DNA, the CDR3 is TGTGCCAGCAGCTTAAGGGGGGACAGGGTTTACAATGAGCAGTTCTTC. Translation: CASSLRGDRVYNEQFF.

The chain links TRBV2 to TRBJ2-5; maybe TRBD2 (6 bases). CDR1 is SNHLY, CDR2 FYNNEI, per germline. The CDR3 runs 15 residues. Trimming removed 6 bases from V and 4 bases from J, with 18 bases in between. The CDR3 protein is CASSLTRGTSETQYF. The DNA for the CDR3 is TGTGCCAGCAGCCTGACCCGGGGGACCTCAGAGACCCAGTACTTC.

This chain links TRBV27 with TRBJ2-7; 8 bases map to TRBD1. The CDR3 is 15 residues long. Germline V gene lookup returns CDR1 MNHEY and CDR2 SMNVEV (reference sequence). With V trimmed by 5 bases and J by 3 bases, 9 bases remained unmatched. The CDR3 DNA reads TGTGCCAGCAGTCCCCTAGGACAGGGCTACTACGAGCAGTACTTC. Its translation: CASSPLGQGYYEQYF.

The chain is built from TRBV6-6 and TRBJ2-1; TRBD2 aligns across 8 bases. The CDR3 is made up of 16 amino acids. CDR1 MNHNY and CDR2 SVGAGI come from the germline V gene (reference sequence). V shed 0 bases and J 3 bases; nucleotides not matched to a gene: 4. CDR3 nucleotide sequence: TGTGCCAGCAGTTACTCTTCAAGCGGGAGCTACAATGAGCAGTTCTTC. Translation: CASSYSSSGSYNEQFF.